What follows describes a single TCR beta chain. Its antigen remains unidentified. The CDR3 sequence is 15 residues long. Germline V lookup: CDR1 SEHNR, CDR2 FQNEAQ (reference sequence). With 5 bases removed from V and 13 bases from J, the gap between germline ends came to 24 bases. The entry originates in a study of post-analysis software for immune sequencing data. Study-level findings and limits: TRBV5-6, TRBV5-1 and TRBV20-1 were among several TRBV segments more frequent in patients than controls. Clustering by F measure revealed strong co-clustering among samples prepared together in one batch. The normalized Chao1 diversity of multiple sclerosis patients was significantly lower than that of controls.

Unique molecular identifiers were present in the TCR beta cDNA libraries. TCRdb reprocessed the PCR reads via MiXCR and lists one record per CDR3 protein. Among some 800,000 distinct CDR3 sequences listed, 35% to 55% were seen once. The chain links TRBV7-9 to TRBJ2-4; D perhaps matches TRBD2 (6 bases). The TCR comes from a girl aged 10 to 17 with multiple sclerosis. Sequences were obtained from blood. CDR3 in DNA: TGTGCCAGCAGCGGAGGTTTAGCGGAGCCTCGGGAGCAGTACTTC. Amino acids: CASSGGLAEPREQYF.